The 17 T cell receptor beta chains below come from one sample, sequenced in a study of blood T cell repertoires in COVID-19. Only in-frame clones appear in the TCRdb table, and some are missing; sequencing was by immunoSEQ multiplex PCR. Of about 100,000 clones listed, roughly 90% are singletons. Sequencing input: peripheral blood. The receptors shown here come from a human donor with COVID-19, enrolled during active disease. The donor label of this sample is uncertain.

The chain carries TRBV7-9 and TRBJ1-1; tentatively, D is TRBD1 (5 bases). The germline V gene encodes CDR1 SEHNR and CDR2 FQNEAQ (reference sequence). This CDR3 comprises 13 residues. V dropped 5 bases and J dropped 10 bases, with 17 bases sitting between them. In DNA form, the CDR3 reads TGTGCCAGCAGCCCCCTGCAGGGCGGGAGAGCTTTCTTT. As protein: CASSPLQGGRAFF.

The chain recombines TRBV6-4 with TRBJ2-1; D is possibly TRBD2 (7 bases). Germline lookup yields CDR1 MRHNA and CDR2 SNTAGT. V was cut by 9 bases and J by 2 bases, with 23 bases left in between. The CDR3 contains 17 residues. CDR3: CARKGGAGLSPYNEQFF. CDR3 DNA sequence: TGTGCCAGGAAGGGGGGGGCCGGTTTGTCCCCCTACAATGAGCAGTTCTTC.

This chain uses TRBV14 with TRBJ1-6; a weak D match, TRBD1 (5 bases). The length of the CDR3 is 13 residues. Germline CDR1 and CDR2: SGHDN and FVKESK. V dropped 4 bases and J dropped 12 bases, with 13 bases sitting between them. CDR3 coding DNA: TGTGCCAGCAGCCCAAGTGGGGCCGAACCCCTCCACTTT. Translation gives CASSPSGAEPLHF.

V and J are TRBV9 and TRBJ1-3; 7 bases are shared with TRBD1. Germline V gene lookup returns CDR1 SGDLS and CDR2 YYNGEE. The CDR3 is made up of 15 amino acids. The V gene end was trimmed by 4 bases and the J gene end by 4 bases; junction bases not matched to a gene: 8. DNA for the CDR3: TGTGCCAGCAGCCTAGCACAGGGGAAGGGAAACACCATATATTTT. It encodes CASSLAQGKGNTIYF.

The chain joins TRBV2 to TRBJ1-5; no definite D call. The CDR3 is 12 amino acids. V was trimmed by 4 bases and J by 7 bases, leaving 8 bases between them. Germline V gene lookup returns CDR1 SNHLY and CDR2 FYNNEI. CDR3 sequence reads: CASSVRRQPQHF. The CDR3 nucleotides read TGTGCCAGCAGTGTTCGGAGGCAGCCCCAGCATTTT. Combining the CDR3 with reference TRBV2 and TRBJ1-5 gives the whole variable domain EPEVTQTPSHQVTQMGQEVILRCVPISNHLYFYWYRQILGQKVEFLVSFYNNEISEKSEIFDDQFSVERPDGSNFTLKIRSTKLEDSAMYFCASSVRRQPQHFGDGTRLSIL.

The chain links TRBV9 to TRBJ1-1; 7 bases fit TRBD1. The germline V gene has CDR1 SGDLS and CDR2 YYNGEE. The CDR3 totals 14 residues. Germline trimming cut 3 bases from V and 1 base from J; bases unmatched to any gene: 3. CDR3 residues: CASSATGANTEAFF. The CDR3 DNA follows: TGTGCCAGCAGCGCTACAGGGGCGAACACTGAAGCTTTCTTT.

The chain couples TRBV5-1 to TRBJ2-2; tentatively, D is TRBD2 (6 bases). Per the germline V gene, CDR1 is SGHRS and CDR2 is YFSETQ. Between the trimmed V and J ends, which lost 3 bases and 2 bases, there was a span of 14 bases. This CDR3 has 16 residues. The CDR3 DNA sequence: TGCGCCAGCAGCTGGGGTGGGACTGTAAACACCGGGGAGCTGTTTTTT. Encoded protein: CASSWGGTVNTGELFF.

This clone appeared a single time. CDR3 residues: CASRVWGGTDTQYF. CDR3 bases: TGCGCCAGCAGAGTTTGGGGCGGCACAGATACGCAGTATTTT. The gene calls are TRBV5-1 and TRBJ2-3, with D tentatively TRBD1 (5 bases). From germline, CDR1 is SGHRS and CDR2 YFSETQ. The CDR3 runs 14 residues. Trimming cost V 5 bases and J 1 base, with 11 bases left between them.

V and J are TRBV12-3 or TRBV12-4 and TRBJ1-2; D not resolved. Trimming stripped 3 bases from V and 8 bases from J, with 13 bases between. CDR3 length: 13 residues. The CDR3 sequence is CASSFFLSRGYTF. CDR3 DNA: TGTGCCAGCAGTTTTTTCCTGTCTCGGGGCTACACCTTC.

This sequence joins TRBV27 and TRBJ1-1; 7 nucleotides align to TRBD1. Trimming removed 5 bases from V and 1 base from J; junction bases left unmatched: 1. The CDR3 length is 13 residues. Germline V gene lookup returns CDR1 MNHEY and CDR2 SMNVEV (reference sequence). The CDR3 is CASSHRGNTEAFF. The CDR3 DNA is TGTGCCAGCAGTCACAGGGGGAACACTGAAGCTTTCTTT.

The chain recombines TRBV2 with TRBJ1-2; 11 nucleotides agree with TRBD1. V trimming: 8 bases; J trimming: 7 bases; junction bases outside the gene matches: 9. There are 14 residues in the CDR3. Germline-derived CDR1 and CDR2 are SNHLY and FYNNEI. CDR3: CASPDPGQGGGYTF. CDR3 in DNA: TGTGCCAGCCCTGATCCGGGACAGGGGGGTGGCTACACCTTC. Full variable domain (remainder filled in from reference TRBV2 and TRBJ1-2): EPEVTQTPSHQVTQMGQEVILRCVPISNHLYFYWYRQILGQKVEFLVSFYNNEISEKSEIFDDQFSVERPDGSNFTLKIRSTKLEDSAMYFCASPDPGQGGGYTFGSGTRLTVV.

This rearrangement joins TRBV3-1 (or the pseudogene TRBV3-2) to TRBJ2-1; TRBD1 matches at 11 bases. Germline V gene sequence: CDR1 LGHDT, CDR2 YNNKEL (reference sequence). V lost 1 base to trimming and J lost 5 bases; unmatched junction nucleotides: 1. CDR3 length: 15 amino acids. The CDR3 spells CASSQGTGGHNEQFF. CDR3 coding DNA: TGTGCCAGCAGCCAAGGGACAGGGGGCCACAATGAGCAGTTCTTC.

The V call is TRBV25-1, the J call TRBJ1-2, with unresolved D. Germline values: CDR1 MGHDK, CDR2 SYGVNS. The ends were cut back, 4 bases at V and 0 bases at J, with 9 bases in the middle. The CDR3 length is 14 residues. In DNA form, the CDR3 reads TGTGCCAGCAGTGCGACTGTAGCTAACTATGGCTACACCTTC. This gives the protein CASSATVANYGYTF.

The J gene is TRBJ1-1, the V gene TRBV7-9, with D possibly TRBD1 on 6 matching bases. V gave up 11 bases and J gave up 7 bases, with 14 bases separating them. The CDR3 totals 11 residues. Germline CDR1 and CDR2: SEHNR and FQNEAQ (reference sequence). Written as DNA, the CDR3 is TGTGCCTGCGAGGGGGAAGGTGAAGCTTTCTTT. Encoded protein: CACEGEGEAFF. The full variable domain, its missing parts supplied by reference TRBV7-9 and TRBJ1-1, is DTGVSQNPRHKITKRGQNVTFRCDPISEHNRLYWYRQTLGQGPEFLTYFQNEAQLEKSRLLSDRFSAERPKGSFSTLEIQRTEQGDSAMYLCACEGEGEAFFGQGTRLTVV.

The gene calls are TRBV6-2 or TRBV6-3 and TRBJ2-7; 10 bases fit TRBD1. There are 15 residues in the CDR3. The J segment lost 3 bases and the V segment lost 6 bases, leaving 8 bases of the junction unmatched. The germline CDR1 and CDR2 sequences are MNHEY and SVGEGT. CDR3 region: CASSLRGQGNYEQYF. CDR3 nucleotides: TGTGCCAGCAGCCTAAGGGGACAGGGGAACTACGAGCAGTACTTC.

The chain has TRBV30 and TRBJ2-1; TRBD2 agrees at 9 bases. V lost 3 bases and J lost 0; bases outside the gene matches: 12. The CDR3 totals 18 residues. Germline CDR1 is GTSNPN and CDR2 is SVGIG (reference sequence). The DNA for the CDR3 is TGTGCCTGGAGCACACCGAGGGCGGGAGGGCCCTCCTACAATGAGCAGTTCTTC. Its translation is CAWSTPRAGGPSYNEQFF.

This clone was seen a handful of times. The chain joins TRBV4-2 to TRBJ1-2; TRBD1 is a possible D gene (6 bases). The V gene lost 4 bases and the J gene lost 3 bases, with 15 bases spanning the gap. CDR1 is LGHNA and CDR2 is YNFKEQ in the germline V gene. The CDR3 is 15 residues long. The CDR3 region has the DNA TGTGCCAGCAGCCCACGAGAGGGGGTATACTATGGCTACACCTTC. Translating gives CASSPREGVYYGYTF.